These T cell receptor beta chains were read from a single sample in a study of shared clonotypes between healthy human individuals. The data were produced by immunoSEQ multiplex PCR, yet TCRdb's version contains in-frame clones alone and is incomplete. The top ten hold 1.5% to 2% of the sample, which has some 2,100,000 clones, approximately 94% seen once. Sequencing was done on a sample of naive CD8+ T cells from PBMCs. These receptor sequences come from a man aged 18 to 29 in good health. Some clones in this sample may be carry-over from other donors' samples. Both conserved end residues are part of each CDR3. The D gene is left open where the match is weak. For some rows the clone size is stated as once, few or many, or as a class when expanded; others skip it.

cdr3_nt | cdr3_aa | d_call | j_call | v_call | clone_size
TGTGCCAGCAGTTACTCAAGCGGGAGTGAGCAGTACTTC | CASSYSSGSEQYF | TRBD2 | TRBJ2-7 | TRBV6-5 | -
TGCAGCGCTATGACTAGCGGTTACGAGCAGTACTTC | CSAMTSGYEQYF | TRBD2 | TRBJ2-7 | TRBV29-1 | -
TGCGCCAGCAGCTGGGGACTAGCAGGATACGAGCAGTACTTC | CASSWGLAGYEQYF | TRBD2 | TRBJ2-7 | TRBV5-1 | -
TGTGCCAGCAGTTCTGAGATCTCAGGGTATGGCTACACCTTC | CASSSEISGYGYTF | - | TRBJ1-2 | TRBV5-4 | -
TGCAGCGTTCTTTGGTGGGAGGGCGTACAAGAGACCCAGTACTTC | CSVLWWEGVQETQYF | TRBD2 | TRBJ2-5 | TRBV29-1 | -
TGTGCCAGCAGCTCAAATACAGGGTTGAAAGAGACCCAGTACTTC | CASSSNTGLKETQYF | - | TRBJ2-5 | TRBV13 | -
TGTGCCAGCAGCTGGACAGGGGCCCACACCGGGGAGCTGTTTTTT | CASSWTGAHTGELFF | TRBD1 | TRBJ2-2 | TRBV9 | -
TGTGCCAGCAGCTTTGTGGCGGGAGGGTACTACGAGCAGTACTTC | CASSFVAGGYYEQYF | TRBD2 | TRBJ2-7 | TRBV5-8 | -
TGTGCCATCAGTGAGTCTTCAGGGCAGGCCTACGAGCAGTACTTC | CAISESSGQAYEQYF | - | TRBJ2-7 | TRBV10-3 | -
TGTGCCAGCAGCGCACAGCGGGGCTTCACTGAGCAGTTCTTC | CASSAQRGFTEQFF | TRBD2 | TRBJ2-1 | TRBV9 | -
TGTGCCAGCAGCCCGGGACAGGGGGCCGACGAGCAGTACTTC | CASSPGQGADEQYF | TRBD1 | TRBJ2-7 | TRBV7-9 | once
TGTGCCAGTAGTCTATCTAACTATGGCTACACCTTC | CASSLSNYGYTF | - | TRBJ1-2 | TRBV19 | -
TGCGCCAGCAGTCCCGAAGGGAAAAATTCCGACGAGCAGTACTTC | CASSPEGKNSDEQYF | - | TRBJ2-7 | TRBV5-1 | once
TGTGCCAGCAGACCTAGCGGGAGGGCCGGCACCGGGGAGCTGTTTTTT | CASRPSGRAGTGELFF | TRBD2 | TRBJ2-2 | TRBV11-2 | -
TGTGCCATCAGTTTACAGGGGCTTATGAACACTGAAGCTTTCTTT | CAISLQGLMNTEAFF | TRBD1 | TRBJ1-1 | TRBV10-3 | -
TGTGCCAGCAGCTTAGCGGTAGCGGGTTCGCTTCGGGATACGCAGTATTTT | CASSLAVAGSLRDTQYF | TRBD2 | TRBJ2-3 | TRBV7-9 | -
TGTGCCACCAGCAGGGGGCGGGACAGTCTTGGCTACACCTTC | CATSRGRDSLGYTF | TRBD1 | TRBJ1-2 | TRBV15 | -
TGTGCCAGCAGCTTGGGAGGGGGACAGCCCCAGCATTTT | CASSLGGGQPQHF | - | TRBJ1-5 | TRBV5-6 | -
TGCGCCAGCAGCTTAGCGCGGATCGAAAACACTGAAGCTTTCTTT | CASSLARIENTEAFF | - | TRBJ1-1 | TRBV5-1 | -
TGTGCCAGCATCTCCGGGCGGGGGTACCAAGAGACCCAGTACTTC | CASISGRGYQETQYF | TRBD2 | TRBJ2-5 | TRBV11-2 | -
TGTGCCAGCAGCTTAGTGGGCTTTTACGAGCAGTACTTC | CASSLVGFYEQYF | - | TRBJ2-7 | TRBV7-9 | -
TGTGCCAGCAATTCGGACGGTGAAGCTTTCTTT | CASNSDGEAFF | - | TRBJ1-1 | TRBV27 | -
TGTGCCGCCCTACTAGATACGCAGTATTTT | CAALLDTQYF | - | TRBJ2-3 | TRBV7-9 | -
TGTGCCAGCAGCTCCCGGGACAGGGGGCTGGAGACCCAGTACTTC | CASSSRDRGLETQYF | TRBD1 | TRBJ2-5 | TRBV7-6 | -
TGTGCCAGCAGCTTGAGGCTAGCGGCCGCCTACGAGCAGTACTTC | CASSLRLAAAYEQYF | TRBD2 | TRBJ2-7 | TRBV5-4 | -
TGTGCCAGCAGCTCCCGGGACAGGGGGCCTGATGGTGGAAACACCATATATTTT | CASSSRDRGPDGGNTIYF | TRBD1 | TRBJ1-3 | TRBV7-9 | -
TGTGCCAGCAGTTTCCTTCGGGGGAGTCTTGAGCAGTTCTTC | CASSFLRGSLEQFF | - | TRBJ2-1 | TRBV6-5 | -
TGTGCCAGCAGCTTAGCGTACGGACCCCGAGGGACAGACTCTGGAAACACCATATATTTT | CASSLAYGPRGTDSGNTIYF | TRBD1 | TRBJ1-3 | TRBV7-2 | -
TGTGCCAGCAGCCCTAGCGGGAGTGTCACCGGGGAGCTGTTTTTT | CASSPSGSVTGELFF | TRBD2 | TRBJ2-2 | TRBV9 | -
TGTGCCAGCAGTTTGGCTAGCGGGATACATACAGATACGCAGTATTTT | CASSLASGIHTDTQYF | TRBD2 | TRBJ2-3 | TRBV28 | -
TGTGCCAGTAGTATCGCCGACAGGGAAGTTCAGCCCCAGCATTTT | CASSIADREVQPQHF | TRBD1 | TRBJ1-5 | TRBV19 | -
TGTGCCAGCAGCCCTTTATGGGGGGACAGGGGGAACTACGAGCAGTACTTC | CASSPLWGDRGNYEQYF | TRBD1 | TRBJ2-7 | TRBV7-9 | -
TGTGCCAGCAGCTTAACAGGGGGCAGCGGGGAGCTGTTTTTT | CASSLTGGSGELFF | TRBD1 | TRBJ2-2 | TRBV7-9 | -
TGTGCCAGCAGGTCTAGAGGCGGCGAGCAGTACTTC | CASRSRGGEQYF | - | TRBJ2-7 | TRBV28 | -
TGTGCCAGCAGTTACTCTCCGTCGGGAGACACAGATACGCAGTATTTT | CASSYSPSGDTDTQYF | - | TRBJ2-3 | TRBV6-5 | -
TGTGCCAGCAGATATGGGGCAGGGGTGGCTTTCTTT | CASRYGAGVAFF | - | TRBJ1-1 | TRBV6-5 | -
TGTGCCAGCAGCTCGTATGAGCGGGAGTATCCTGAGCAGTTCTTC | CASSSYEREYPEQFF | TRBD2 | TRBJ2-1 | TRBV5-4 | -
TGTGCCAGCAGCTCGAACCTCGGAGGGGCCAATGAGCAGTTCTTC | CASSSNLGGANEQFF | - | TRBJ2-1 | TRBV13 | -
TGTGCCAGCAGCGTAGATGGGATCCACCAGTACTTC | CASSVDGIHQYF | - | TRBJ2-7 | TRBV9 | -
TGTGCCAGCAGTCCCGACCCAGGACTAGCGGGATACGAGCAGTACTTC | CASSPDPGLAGYEQYF | TRBD2 | TRBJ2-7 | TRBV6-6 | -